The 25 T cell receptor beta chains below come from one sample, sequenced in a study of shared clonotypes between healthy human individuals. Some clones are missing from TCRdb's copy, which holds only in-frame ones; the method was immunoSEQ multiplex PCR. The data hold around 1.4 million clones, with 97% to 99% observed a single time. The specimen sequenced was naive CD4+ T cells sorted from blood. Subset noted: CD45RA+ positively selected. All receptors come from a man aged 25 to 40 in good health.

The chain has TRBV13 and TRBJ2-1, with D unresolved. The CDR3 consists of 15 residues. The V gene lost 3 bases and the J gene lost 6 bases, with 15 bases spanning the gap. CDR1 and CDR2 (germline): PRHDT, FYEKMQ (reference sequence). CDR3: CASSLSAGRRNEQFF. The CDR3 nucleotides read TGTGCCAGCAGCTTGTCGGCAGGACGTCGCAATGAGCAGTTCTTC.

About this clone: This likely comes from a read error, as the CDR3 has no conserved phenylalanine or tryptophan at its end. Because the CDR3's place on the DNA is in doubt, the DNA is left out and the CDR3 is given as listed by TCRdb. The chain couples TRBV5-4 to TRBJ1-2; the tabulated D call, TRBD1, remains unverified against the DNA. Looked up from germline, CDR1 is SGHNT and CDR2 is YYREEE (reference sequence). The CDR3 is made up of 13 amino acids, end residues included. Here the CDR3 reads CASSLGPGGADTD.

The chain couples TRBV19 to TRBJ1-5, with 7 bases that match TRBD1. CDR1 LNHDA and CDR2 SQIVND come from the germline V gene (reference sequence). The CDR3 loop spans 15 amino acids. V shed 1 base and J 5 bases; nucleotides not matched to a gene: 5. DNA of the CDR3: TGTGCCAGTAGTATAGTCGGACAGGTCTATCAGCCCCAGCATTTT. Translated: CASSIVGQVYQPQHF.

The CDR3 region is CASSETTGLGGNQPQHF. The CDR3 coding sequence is TGTGCCAGCAGCGAAACCACGGGACTGGGGGGCAATCAGCCCCAGCATTTT. The chain carries TRBV28 and TRBJ1-5, with a tentative D call TRBD1 (5 bases). Germline V lookup: CDR1 MDHEN, CDR2 SYDVKM. The CDR3 has 17 amino acids. The V end lost 6 bases, the J end lost 2 bases, and 20 bases lay between the germline ends.

The rearrangement joins TRBV5-1 to TRBJ2-1, with 14 bases lining up with TRBD2. Germline-derived CDR1 and CDR2 are SGHRS and YFSETQ. J was trimmed by 5 bases and V by 0 bases; bases with no gene match: 4. The CDR3 extends over 17 amino acids. The CDR3 nucleotides read TGCGCCAGCAGCTTGGGACTAGCGGGAGGGCCCCACAATGAGCAGTTCTTC. This translates into CASSLGLAGGPHNEQFF.

The CDR3 coding sequence is TGCGCCAGCAGCCCGCAGACAGGGCTGGGCGGGGAGCTGTTTTTT. Protein product: CASSPQTGLGGELFF. The chain links TRBV5-1 to TRBJ2-2; 7 bases line up with TRBD1. CDR1 and CDR2 from the germline V gene are SGHRS and YFSETQ. This CDR3 contains 15 residues. With V trimmed by 4 bases and J by 7 bases, 10 bases remained unmatched.

The gene calls are TRBV19 and TRBJ1-5; D is perhaps TRBD1 (5 bases). Germline V gene sequence: CDR1 LNHDA, CDR2 SQIVND (reference sequence). This CDR3 is 15 amino acids long. V lost 4 bases and J 6 bases, leaving 16 bases between the germline ends. The CDR3 DNA is TGTGCCAGTAGTAAGGGGCAGCCTAAAGGTCAGCCCCAGCATTTT. This sequence encodes CASSKGQPKGQPQHF.

CDR3 protein: CASSHLAGRPSTGELFF. CDR3 in DNA: TGCGCCAGCAGCCATCTAGCGGGACGACCGTCCACCGGGGAGCTGTTTTTT. The chain uses TRBV4-3 and TRBJ2-2; 9 nucleotides align to TRBD2. The CDR3 covers 17 residues. The germline V gene has CDR1 LGHNA and CDR2 YSLEER. V was pared by 3 bases and J by 4 bases, with 9 bases of the junction left unmatched.

The V call is TRBV7-6, the J call TRBJ2-7; 10 positions match TRBD2. The CDR3 consists of 15 residues. Germline loops: CDR1 SGHVS, CDR2 FNYEAQ. Trimming took 6 bases from V and 4 from J; bases not matched to a gene: 9. CDR3 protein: CASRRLAGGQYEQYF. For the CDR3, the DNA is TGTGCCAGCAGGCGCTTAGCGGGAGGACAATACGAGCAGTACTTC.

This clone was counted a few times. The same CDR3 is also encoded by other DNA sequences in this sample. CDR3 sequence (DNA): TGTGCCACCAGCAGAGGGGGAACAGATACGCAGTATTTT. Its protein product is CATSRGGTDTQYF. This rearrangement joins TRBV15 to TRBJ2-3; D unresolved. V was trimmed by 1 base and J by 3 bases, leaving 5 bases between them. This CDR3 is built from 13 residues. The germline CDR1 and CDR2 sequences are LNHNV and YYDKDF (reference sequence).

This chain uses TRBV5-4 with TRBJ2-1; 8 bases are shared with TRBD2. Germline values: CDR1 SGHNT, CDR2 YYREEE (reference sequence). This CDR3 has 16 residues. Losses at the gene ends were 4 bases for V and 6 bases for J; bases not matched to a gene: 12. The DNA for the CDR3 is TGTGCCAGCAGCCCGAACCGGACTAGCACCATCAATGAGCAGTTCTTC. This encodes CASSPNRTSTINEQFF.

V and J are TRBV4-1 and TRBJ2-7, with D maybe TRBD1 (6 bases). The CDR3 contains 16 residues. The germline V and J ends were trimmed by 2 bases and 2 bases, with 16 bases remaining between them. From germline, CDR1 is MGHRA and CDR2 YSYEKL. The CDR3 nucleotides read TGCGCCAGCAGCCAACGGACGACAGGCACCCCCTACGAGCAGTACTTC. Translation gives CASSQRTTGTPYEQYF.

V is TRBV10-3 and J is TRBJ2-2, with TRBD1 matching 9 bases. CDR1 is ENHRY, CDR2 SYGVKD, per germline. The CDR3 loop spans 17 amino acids. After removal of 8 bases from V and 4 bases from J, the junction contained 14 bases not matched to a gene. CDR3 DNA sequence: TGTGCCATCGGACAGGGGTTTGAGGGAGCCAGCACCGGGGAGCTGTTTTTT. It yields the protein CAIGQGFEGASTGELFF.

V and J are TRBV21-1 and TRBJ2-7; the tabulated D call, TRBD1, remains unverified against the DNA. TRBV21-1 is labeled a pseudogene. The CDR3 runs to 17 residues. This CDR3 is CASSKGFAGYQSGEQYF. DNA of the CDR3: TGTGCCAGCAGCAAAGGGTTTGCAGGATACCAGTCAGGCGAGCAGTACTTC.

The chain recombines TRBV4-1 with TRBJ2-7; TRBD2 matches 11 bases. The CDR3 covers 15 residues. CDR1 is MGHRA, CDR2 YSYEKL, per germline. Losses at the gene ends were 3 bases for V and 3 bases for J; bases not matched to a gene: 4. CDR3 DNA sequence: TGCGCCAGCAGCCACACTAGCGGGGGTGACTACGAGCAGTACTTC. Translating it yields CASSHTSGGDYEQYF.

The chain employs TRBV7-2 and TRBJ2-1; 10 nucleotides align to TRBD1. This CDR3 region has 14 residues. CDR1 SGHTA and CDR2 FQGNSA come from the germline V gene. The J segment lost 9 bases and the V segment lost 4 bases, leaving 6 bases of the junction unmatched. CDR3 sequence: CASSSRQGAIEQFF. The DNA for the CDR3 is TGTGCCAGCAGCTCCAGACAGGGGGCAATTGAGCAGTTCTTC.

The chain is built from TRBV7-8 and TRBJ2-5; no firm D call. V dropped 4 bases and J dropped 2 bases, with 14 bases sitting between them. CDR3 length equals 15 residues. Per germline, CDR1 SGHVS and CDR2 FQNEAQ. In DNA, the CDR3 is TGTGCCAGCAGCTCAAGTTCGGGTAGTCAAGAGACCCAGTACTTC. Its protein is CASSSSSGSQETQYF. Full variable domain (remainder filled in from reference TRBV7-8 and TRBJ2-5): GAGVSQSPRYKVAKRGQDVALRCDPISGHVSLFWYQQALGQGPEFLTYFQNEAQLDKSGLPSDRFFAERPEGSVSTLKIQRTQQEDSAVYLCASSSSSGSQETQYFGPGTRLLVL.

The gene calls are TRBV5-3 and TRBJ2-7, with 8 bases that match TRBD1. TRBV5-3 is designated an ORF whose function remains uncertain. CDR3 length: 17 amino acids. V shed 3 bases, J shed 0 bases, and the junction held 11 bases outside the gene matches. CDR3 in DNA: TGTGCCAGAAGCTCGCCGCCGAGACAGGGGAGCTCCTACGAGCAGTACTTC. Protein: CARSSPPRQGSSYEQYF.

Here the CDR3 DNA reads TGTGCCAGCAGCTTGGTACAGGGGGCGTTTATTTATACGCAGTATTTT. This sequence encodes CASSLVQGAFIYTQYF. The gene calls are TRBV5-5 and TRBJ2-3; 9 nucleotides agree with TRBD1. The V gene end was trimmed by 0 bases and the J gene end by 7 bases; junction bases not matched to a gene: 9. The CDR3 runs 16 residues. The germline V gene encodes CDR1 SGHKS and CDR2 YYEKEE (reference sequence).

The J gene is TRBJ1-2, the V gene TRBV6-5; no clear D gene. The CDR3 runs 13 residues. V was clipped by 0 bases and J by 8 bases, with 10 bases between them. Germline V gene lookup returns CDR1 MNHEY and CDR2 SVGAGI. The CDR3 region has the DNA TGTGCCAGCAGTTACTCGACAACGCGCGGCTACACCTTC. Its protein product is CASSYSTTRGYTF.

The chain joins TRBV2 to TRBJ2-2; D unclear. The germline gives CDR1 SNHLY, CDR2 FYNNEI. The CDR3 loop spans 12 amino acids. V was pared by 2 bases and J by 9 bases, with 7 bases between. In DNA form, the CDR3 reads TGTGCCAGCAGTGAACAGAGATGGGAGCTGTTTTTT. Translated: CASSEQRWELFF.

This clone was seen once. The rearrangement joins TRBV19 to TRBJ1-5; D might be TRBD1 (6 bases). There are 16 residues in the CDR3. Germline CDR1 reads LNHDA; CDR2 reads SQIVND (reference sequence). V dropped 3 bases and J dropped 7 bases, with 19 bases sitting between them. CDR3 DNA sequence: TGTGCCAGTAGTATGAGCCCAGGGGCCGCGGGGCAGCCCCAGCATTTT. The encoded protein is CASSMSPGAAGQPQHF. Variable domain in full (rest from reference TRBV19 and TRBJ1-5): DGGITQSPKYLFRKEGQNVTLSCEQNLNHDAMYWYRQDPGQGLRLIYYSQIVNDFQKGDIAEGYSVSREKKESFPLTVTSAQKNPTAFYLCASSMSPGAAGQPQHFGDGTRLSIL.

The CDR3 DNA reads TGTGCCAGTAGTATCACGGCTAGCGGCACAGATACGCAGTATTTT. Translation gives CASSITASGTDTQYF. The chain recombines TRBV19 with TRBJ2-3, with D possibly TRBD2 on 6 matching bases. Germline CDR1 is LNHDA and CDR2 is SQIVND (reference sequence). V lost 3 bases and J 1 base, leaving 11 bases between the germline ends. The CDR3 totals 15 residues. Full variable domain (missing parts from reference TRBV19 and TRBJ2-3): DGGITQSPKYLFRKEGQNVTLSCEQNLNHDAMYWYRQDPGQGLRLIYYSQIVNDFQKGDIAEGYSVSREKKESFPLTVTSAQKNPTAFYLCASSITASGTDTQYFGPGTRLTVL.

The V gene is TRBV6-5, the J gene TRBJ1-1; 8 nucleotides align to TRBD1. This CDR3 contains 14 residues. CDR1 is MNHEY, CDR2 SVGAGI, per germline. J was trimmed by 4 bases and V by 1 base; bases with no gene match: 2. The CDR3 region is CASSYFQGATEAFF. The CDR3 DNA is TGTGCCAGCAGTTACTTCCAGGGGGCCACTGAAGCTTTCTTT.

The rearrangement uses TRBV5-5 and TRBJ2-1, with TRBD1 identical over 9 bases. V was clipped by 0 bases and J by 10 bases; unmatched bases: 11. The CDR3 sequence is 16 residues long. Germline CDR1 and CDR2: SGHKS and YYEKEE (reference sequence). CDR3 sequence: CASSLGTGAYTGEQFF. For the CDR3, the DNA is TGTGCCAGCAGCTTGGGGACAGGGGCCTACACCGGGGAGCAGTTCTTC.